The rows below give T cell receptor beta chains drawn from one sample of a study of cytomegalovirus exposure and HLA in healthy donors. Profiling relied on immunoSEQ multiplex PCR, and the TCRdb table lists in-frame clones only, not all of them. The data hold about 90,000 clones, with 65% to 85% observed a single time. The sample was PBMCs. These receptors originate from a man aged 25-45 years in good health and CMV-seronegative. Both conserved end residues are part of each CDR3. The D gene is left open where the match is weak. Only some rows state a clone size, as once, few, many or a class for expanded clones.

clone_size | j_call | d_call | cdr3_length | v_call | cdr3_aa | cdr3_nt
- | TRBJ1-1 | - | 13 | TRBV18 | CASLSGQNTEAFF | TGTGCCAGCTTGTCTGGGCAGAACACTGAAGCTTTCTTT
once | TRBJ1-3 | TRBD1 | 18 | TRBV7-9 | CASSLGVGGQNSGNTIYF | TGTGCCAGCAGCTTAGGTGTAGGGGGACAGAACTCTGGAAACACCATATATTTT
- | TRBJ1-4 | TRBD1 | 15 | TRBV19 | CASSTGQAIGEKLFF | TGTGCCAGTAGTACTGGACAGGCTATAGGTGAAAAACTGTTTTTT
- | TRBJ1-2 | - | 13 | TRBV6-1 | CALTLPGLGGYTF | TGTGCCCTGACTCTCCCGGGGTTGGGTGGCTACACCTTC
- | TRBJ2-1 | - | 15 | TRBV2 | CASNGGPSNRNEQFF | TGTGCCAGCAACGGGGGACCCAGCAATCGAAATGAGCAGTTCTTC
- | TRBJ2-7 | - | 13 | TRBV6-6 | CASSYDERNEQYF | TGTGCCAGCAGTTACGACGAGAGGAACGAGCAGTACTTC
- | TRBJ1-5 | - | 13 | TRBV6-5 | CASSQGSHQPQHF | TGTGCCAGCTCACAGGGCTCCCATCAGCCCCAGCATTTT
- | TRBJ1-4 | TRBD1 | 14 | TRBV5-1 | CASSSTGENEKLFF | TGCGCCAGCAGCTCGACAGGGGAGAATGAAAAACTGTTTTTT
- | TRBJ1-5 | - | 17 | TRBV21-1 | CASSKKTPGLGNQPQHF | TGTGCCAGCAGCAAAAAAACTCCGGGATTAGGCAATCAGCCCCAGCATTTT
- | TRBJ2-1 | TRBD1 | 16 | TRBV13 | CASSLPAGQGNNEQFF | TGTGCCAGCAGCTTACCCGCGGGACAGGGGAACAATGAGCAGTTCTTC
- | TRBJ2-3 | - | 14 | TRBV7-2 | CASSRQTSTDTQYF | TGTGCCAGCAGCAGGCAGACTAGCACAGATACGCAGTATTTT
- | TRBJ1-4 | TRBD1 | 16 | TRBV2 | CASSDGWTGEGEKLFF | TGTGCCAGCAGTGACGGGTGGACAGGGGAGGGGGAAAAACTGTTTTTT
- | TRBJ2-1 | TRBD1 | 12 | TRBV10-3 | CAISKGQGEQFF | TGTGCCATCAGTAAAGGACAGGGCGAGCAGTTCTTC
once | TRBJ1-3 | TRBD1 | 15 | TRBV15 | CATTRGTGGAGPIYF | TGTGCCACCACGCGTGGGACAGGGGGCGCTGGACCCATATATTTT
few | TRBJ2-2 | TRBD1 | 14 | TRBV11-3 | CASSPRTGTGELFF | TGTGCCAGCAGCCCCCGGACAGGGACCGGGGAGCTGTTTTTT
- | TRBJ1-2 | TRBD1 | 15 | TRBV7-3 | CASSSGTASNYGYTF | TGTGCCAGCAGCTCTGGGACAGCGTCTAACTATGGCTACACCTTC
- | TRBJ2-7 | TRBD2 | 14 | TRBV7-8 | CASSTGTTVDEQYF | TGTGCCAGCAGCACCGGGACTACGGTCGACGAGCAGTACTTC
- | TRBJ2-6 | - | 16 | TRBV11-3 | CASSFPFPSGANVLTF | TGTGCCAGCAGCTTTCCCTTTCCCTCGGGGGCCAACGTCCTGACTTTC
few | TRBJ2-7 | - | 15 | TRBV7-2 | CASSLSRVVSYEQYF | TGTGCCAGCAGCTTATCGAGGGTCGTCTCCTACGAGCAGTACTTC
- | TRBJ1-6 | - | 16 | TRBV27 | CASRQSGVIYNSPLHF | TGTGCCAGCAGACAATCCGGAGTTATCTATAATTCACCCCTCCACTTT
- | TRBJ1-1 | TRBD1 | 14 | TRBV6-5 | CASSWNRGRTEAFF | TGTGCCAGCAGCTGGAACAGGGGACGTACTGAAGCTTTCTTT
- | TRBJ2-7 | TRBD2 | 15 | TRBV19 | CASSPRASGGYEQYF | TGTGCCAGTAGTCCCAGAGCTAGCGGGGGCTACGAGCAGTACTTC
few | TRBJ2-7 | TRBD1 | 15 | TRBV9 | CASSVGAGGSHEQYF | TGTGCCAGCAGCGTAGGGGCAGGGGGCTCCCACGAGCAGTACTTC
few | TRBJ1-2 | - | 16 | TRBV18 | CASSPDSWSANYGYTF | TGTGCCAGCTCACCAGATTCTTGGTCGGCTAACTATGGCTACACCTTC
- | TRBJ1-3 | - | 15 | TRBV7-2 | CASSPGGGRGNTIYF | TGTGCCAGCAGCCCCGGGGGGGGGCGAGGAAACACCATATATTTT
- | TRBJ1-5 | - | 15 | TRBV6-1 | CASNGGFLSNQPQHF | TGTGCCAGCAATGGGGGGTTTCTTAGCAATCAGCCCCAGCATTTT
few | TRBJ2-7 | - | 12 | TRBV6-1 | CASSESRYEQYF | TGTGCCAGCAGTGAGTCTAGGTACGAGCAGTACTTC
- | TRBJ2-1 | - | 16 | TRBV7-3 | CASSLTRLSSYNEQFF | TGTGCCAGCAGCTTAACCCGTCTTAGCTCCTACAATGAGCAGTTCTTC
- | TRBJ1-2 | - | 16 | TRBV2 | CASSDLWGPHNYGYTF | TGTGCCAGCAGTGACCTTTGGGGGCCACATAACTATGGCTACACCTTC
- | TRBJ1-4 | - | 18 | TRBV21-1 | CASSETGDRGRGNEKLFF | TGTGCCAGCAGCGAAACGGGTGACAGGGGGCGGGGGAATGAAAAACTGTTTTTT
once | TRBJ1-6 | TRBD1 | 14 | TRBV6-1 | CASSETGTGSPLHF | TGTGCCAGCAGTGAGACAGGGACCGGGTCACCCCTCCACTTT
- | TRBJ1-3 | - | 17 | TRBV5-1 | CASRTRGDWDPGNTIYF | TGCGCCAGCAGAACACGGGGGGACTGGGATCCTGGAAACACCATATATTTT
- | TRBJ2-5 | - | 12 | TRBV5-5 | CASSFRGETQYF | TGTGCCAGCAGCTTCCGGGGAGAGACCCAGTACTTC
- | TRBJ1-1 | - | 14 | TRBV11-2 | CASSLLTGNTEAFF | TGTGCCAGCAGCCTACTTACAGGGAACACTGAAGCTTTCTTT
- | TRBJ1-1 | TRBD1 | 17 | TRBV27 | CASSLKGGRAPNTEAFF | TGTGCCAGCAGTCTAAAAGGGGGCAGGGCCCCGAACACTGAAGCTTTCTTT
few | TRBJ2-7 | - | 14 | TRBV6-1 | CASAPVGGSYEQYF | TGTGCCAGCGCTCCTGTAGGGGGCTCCTACGAGCAGTACTTC
- | TRBJ2-3 | - | 14 | TRBV5-1 | CASSLGTETDTQYF | TGCGCCAGCAGCTTGGGGACAGAGACAGATACGCAGTATTTT
- | TRBJ2-2 | TRBD1 | 15 | TRBV7-6 | CASSLGQGNTGELFF | TGTGCCAGCAGCTTAGGACAGGGGAACACCGGGGAGCTGTTTTTT